Listed below are T cell receptor beta chains from one sample, sequenced in a study of control samples from healthy donors and cancer patients. The assay was immunoSEQ multiplex PCR, and TCRdb's table has in-frame clones only and misses some. The sample lists tens of thousands of clones, 87% occurring once. The sample comprised blood. The receptors derive from a woman in her forties or fifties in good health. CDR3s include the opening cysteine and the closing phenylalanine or tryptophan. Each record gives: CDR3 DNA, CDR3 protein, J gene, clone size, V gene, D gene. D genes are given only for firm matches. The listing skips clone size in some rows; elsewhere it reads once, few, many or a size class.

DNA: TGTGCCAGTAGTCAGGGATGGAATTCACCCCTCCACTTT
CDR3: CASSQGWNSPLHF
J: TRBJ1-6
size: NA
V: TRBV19
D: NA

DNA: TGTGCCAGCAGTGAAGGGGCGATTACTGAAGCTTTCTTT
CDR3: CASSEGAITEAFF
J: TRBJ1-1
size: NA
V: TRBV12-3/TRBV12-4
D: NA

DNA: TGCAGCGTTGAAGAAGGCAGGTCTACCTACGAGCAGTACTTC
CDR3: CSVEEGRSTYEQYF
J: TRBJ2-7
size: NA
V: TRBV29-1
D: NA

DNA: TGTGCCAGCTCACCGGTTCCAGGGATGAACACTGAAGCTTTCTTT
CDR3: CASSPVPGMNTEAFF
J: TRBJ1-1
size: NA
V: TRBV18
D: NA

DNA: TGTGCCAGCAGCAAAGCTGAAAAGCTTTTTGGGCAGGGGGACGTGCCCCAGCATTTT
CDR3: CASSKAEKLFGQGDVPQHF
J: TRBJ1-5
size: NA
V: TRBV21-1
D: NA

DNA: TGCGCCAGCAGCCGGACTAGCGACAATGAGCAGTTCTTC
CDR3: CASSRTSDNEQFF
J: TRBJ2-1
size: NA
V: TRBV5-1
D: TRBD2

DNA: TGTGCCAGCAGTGAATCACCTCATAGCACAGATACGCAGTATTTT
CDR3: CASSESPHSTDTQYF
J: TRBJ2-3
size: few
V: TRBV2
D: NA

DNA: TGCGCCAGCAGCCAAGTCCAGTCCGGGACCCACGTCGGGAGCCAGTACTTC
CDR3: CASSQVQSGTHVGSQYF
J: TRBJ2-5
size: NA
V: TRBV4-1
D: NA

DNA: TGTGCCAGCAGCCCGGCTAGCGGGAAAAACACAGATACGCAGTATTTT
CDR3: CASSPASGKNTDTQYF
J: TRBJ2-3
size: once
V: TRBV7-2
D: TRBD2

DNA: TGCGCCAGCAGCCAAACAGGAGGGACCGGGGAGCTGTTTTTT
CDR3: CASSQTGGTGELFF
J: TRBJ2-2
size: NA
V: TRBV4-1
D: NA

DNA: TGTGCCAGCAGCCAAGATCTTTGGCCTAAACCTAACAATGAGCAGTTCTTC
CDR3: CASSQDLWPKPNNEQFF
J: TRBJ2-1
size: NA
V: TRBV14
D: NA

DNA: TGTGCCAGCATCAGGGCTAATGAAAAACTGTTTTTT
CDR3: CASIRANEKLFF
J: TRBJ1-4
size: NA
V: TRBV7-3
D: NA

DNA: TGTGCCAGCGCCGGAGGGACAGATTTGTATGGCTACACCTTC
CDR3: CASAGGTDLYGYTF
J: TRBJ1-2
size: NA
V: TRBV19
D: TRBD1

DNA: TGTGCTAGTGGTTTCGGACTAGCGGGGAGCGGTGAGCAGTTCTTC
CDR3: CASGFGLAGSGEQFF
J: TRBJ2-1
size: NA
V: TRBV12-5
D: TRBD2

DNA: TGTGCCAGCAGTGGAGGGGTGACTGAAGCTTTCTTT
CDR3: CASSGGVTEAFF
J: TRBJ1-1
size: NA
V: TRBV28
D: NA

DNA: TGCGCCAGCAGTCAACCGTCTACAAGGTATGGCTACACCTTC
CDR3: CASSQPSTRYGYTF
J: TRBJ1-2
size: few
V: TRBV23-1
D: NA

DNA: TGCAGCGTTGAAGAGACCGTGGACAGGGGTACCCAAGAGACCCAGTACTTC
CDR3: CSVEETVDRGTQETQYF
J: TRBJ2-5
size: once
V: TRBV29-1
D: TRBD1

DNA: TGTGCCAGCAGTAAAGCTGGGACAGGGGGAGGTGGTGAGCAGTTCTTC
CDR3: CASSKAGTGGGGEQFF
J: TRBJ2-1
size: once
V: TRBV28
D: TRBD1

DNA: TGTGCCAGCAGCCAACGGGACAGCACCTACAATGAGCAGTTCTTC
CDR3: CASSQRDSTYNEQFF
J: TRBJ2-1
size: NA
V: TRBV3-1/TRBV3-2
D: TRBD1

DNA: TGTGCCAGCAGATGGTCGGGGGACTATGGCTACACCTTC
CDR3: CASRWSGDYGYTF
J: TRBJ1-2
size: NA
V: TRBV5-4
D: NA

DNA: TGTGCCAGCAGCTTAGATTACGGGGGGCAGCCCCAGCATTTT
CDR3: CASSLDYGGQPQHF
J: TRBJ1-5
size: few
V: TRBV7-2
D: NA

DNA: TGTGCCAGCAGACACAGGGGGGAAAACGAGCAGTACTTC
CDR3: CASRHRGENEQYF
J: TRBJ2-7
size: NA
V: TRBV3-1/TRBV3-2
D: TRBD1

DNA: TGTGCCAGCAGTTCATTGCAGGGCAACTACAATGAGCAGTTCTTC
CDR3: CASSSLQGNYNEQFF
J: TRBJ2-1
size: NA
V: TRBV28
D: NA

DNA: TGTGCCAGCAGTGATACGGTGGAGACCCAGTACTTC
CDR3: CASSDTVETQYF
J: TRBJ2-5
size: once
V: TRBV2
D: NA

DNA: TGTGCCAGCAGTGACGGGACAGCTAGCACAGATACGCAGTATTTT
CDR3: CASSDGTASTDTQYF
J: TRBJ2-3
size: NA
V: TRBV6-4
D: TRBD1

DNA: TGTGCCAGCTCACCTACCCTAAGCGGGAGAGGCCAAGAGACCCAGTACTTC
CDR3: CASSPTLSGRGQETQYF
J: TRBJ2-5
size: NA
V: TRBV18
D: TRBD2

DNA: TGTGCCAGCAGCGTAGCCCCCAGTAGCGGGAGGCACTACGAGCAGTACTTC
CDR3: CASSVAPSSGRHYEQYF
J: TRBJ2-7
size: NA
V: TRBV9
D: TRBD2

DNA: TGTGCCAGCAGCCCCTTGAGTTTTGAGGGCAATCAGCCCCAGCATTTT
CDR3: CASSPLSFEGNQPQHF
J: TRBJ1-5
size: once
V: TRBV3-1/TRBV3-2
D: NA

DNA: TGTGCCAGCAGCTTGACAGGGAATCTGCTCTCGGCGGTCCCCTATGGCTACACCTTC
CDR3: CASSLTGNLLSAVPYGYTF
J: TRBJ1-2
size: NA
V: TRBV5-8
D: NA

DNA: TGTGCCAGCAGTTTACAGGGAGATACGCAGTATTTT
CDR3: CASSLQGDTQYF
J: TRBJ2-3
size: NA
V: TRBV27
D: NA

DNA: TGTGCCAGCAGCCGAACCGGGACAATTAACTATGGCTACACCTTC
CDR3: CASSRTGTINYGYTF
J: TRBJ1-2
size: NA
V: TRBV5-8
D: NA

DNA: TGCGCCAGCAGCTTGGAGGCTGACACAGATACGCAGTATTTT
CDR3: CASSLEADTDTQYF
J: TRBJ2-3
size: NA
V: TRBV5-1
D: NA

DNA: TGTGCCAGCAGCTTTCAGGCCCCCAATGAGCAGTTCTTC
CDR3: CASSFQAPNEQFF
J: TRBJ2-1
size: NA
V: TRBV11-2
D: NA

DNA: TGTGCCAGCAGCCGAGGGACAGGGTTCAATGAGCAGTTCTTC
CDR3: CASSRGTGFNEQFF
J: TRBJ2-1
size: NA
V: TRBV6-5
D: TRBD1

DNA: TGTGCCAGCACCATGGACAGCACAGATACGCAGTATTTT
CDR3: CASTMDSTDTQYF
J: TRBJ2-3
size: NA
V: TRBV11-2
D: NA

DNA: TGCGCCAGCAACAGCGGGGCTTCCTACGAGCAGTACTTC
CDR3: CASNSGASYEQYF
J: TRBJ2-7
size: NA
V: TRBV5-1
D: TRBD2

DNA: TGCGCCAGCAGCTTGGAGGCCAGGGGGTTTGCAACTAATGAAAAACTGTTTTTT
CDR3: CASSLEARGFATNEKLFF
J: TRBJ1-4
size: NA
V: TRBV5-1
D: TRBD1

DNA: TGCGCCAGCAGTCAACTCGGCTCTAGACAGACCTACGAGCAGTACTTC
CDR3: CASSQLGSRQTYEQYF
J: TRBJ2-7
size: NA
V: TRBV23-1
D: NA

DNA: TGCGCCAGCAGCCAAGAACAGGGGATCGACGAGCAGTACTTC
CDR3: CASSQEQGIDEQYF
J: TRBJ2-7
size: NA
V: TRBV4-1
D: TRBD1

DNA: TGTGCCAGCAGCTTAGAGGACTGGGTCGCTGGCTACACCTTC
CDR3: CASSLEDWVAGYTF
J: TRBJ1-2
size: NA
V: TRBV7-8
D: NA

DNA: TGCGCCAGCAGCTTGACTAGCGGGAAAAGCGGGGAGCTGTTTTTT
CDR3: CASSLTSGKSGELFF
J: TRBJ2-2
size: NA
V: TRBV5-1
D: TRBD2

DNA: TGTGCCAGTAGTATCGGCGGGAGGGCCATTGAGCAGTTCTTC
CDR3: CASSIGGRAIEQFF
J: TRBJ2-1
size: NA
V: TRBV19
D: TRBD2

DNA: TGTGCCAGTAGTATAGATAAGCGAGAGACCCAGTACTTC
CDR3: CASSIDKRETQYF
J: TRBJ2-5
size: NA
V: TRBV19
D: NA

DNA: TGTGCCATCAGTGAGTATAGCGGTAGCACAGATACGCAGTATTTT
CDR3: CAISEYSGSTDTQYF
J: TRBJ2-3
size: NA
V: TRBV10-3
D: NA

DNA: TGTGCCAGCAGTTTCATGGCCCCGACTAGCGGGAGGAACTACAATGAGCAGTTCTTC
CDR3: CASSFMAPTSGRNYNEQFF
J: TRBJ2-1
size: few
V: TRBV27
D: TRBD2

DNA: TGTGCCAGCAGCGCTCAGGACTACAATGAGCAGTTCTTC
CDR3: CASSAQDYNEQFF
J: TRBJ2-1
size: NA
V: TRBV9
D: NA

DNA: TGCGCCAGCAGCTCGCGACCGGACAGTTACTATTACGAGCAGTACTTC
CDR3: CASSSRPDSYYYEQYF
J: TRBJ2-7
size: NA
V: TRBV5-1
D: NA

DNA: TGCGCCAGCAGCTTCCTACTAGTGGATACGCAGTATTTT
CDR3: CASSFLLVDTQYF
J: TRBJ2-3
size: few
V: TRBV5-1
D: NA

DNA: TGTGCCAGCAGCCCCCAGGACGGCCCAGGAAATGGCTACACCTTC
CDR3: CASSPQDGPGNGYTF
J: TRBJ1-2
size: NA
V: TRBV7-3
D: NA

DNA: TGCGCCAGCAATATTCGACCAGAGGGGAATGAGCAGTTCTTC
CDR3: CASNIRPEGNEQFF
J: TRBJ2-1
size: NA
V: TRBV4-1
D: NA

DNA: TGTGCCATCAGTGATGACCTAGGCACAGATACGCAGTATTTT
CDR3: CAISDDLGTDTQYF
J: TRBJ2-3
size: NA
V: TRBV10-3
D: NA

DNA: TGCGCCAGCAGCCAAGATAGCCCCGGCTCCACCTACGAGCAGTACTTC
CDR3: CASSQDSPGSTYEQYF
J: TRBJ2-7
size: NA
V: TRBV4-1
D: NA

DNA: TGCGCCAGCAGCGAACAGGGTGCACGCACAGATACGCAGTATTTT
CDR3: CASSEQGARTDTQYF
J: TRBJ2-3
size: NA
V: TRBV4-1
D: NA

DNA: TGTGCCAGCAGCTTAGTTGAAGGCACTGAAGCTTTCTTT
CDR3: CASSLVEGTEAFF
J: TRBJ1-1
size: NA
V: TRBV7-9
D: NA

DNA: TGTGCCAGCAGCTTAGGAGGGCCCTCTAGCACAGATACGCAGTATTTT
CDR3: CASSLGGPSSTDTQYF
J: TRBJ2-3
size: NA
V: TRBV7-6
D: NA

DNA: TGTGCCAGCAGCCCCGACGGCCCCCGGCAGTTCTTC
CDR3: CASSPDGPRQFF
J: TRBJ2-1
size: NA
V: TRBV7-9
D: NA

DNA: TGTGCCAGCTCACCAGGGACTAGCGGGAGCAACGAGCAGTACTTC
CDR3: CASSPGTSGSNEQYF
J: TRBJ2-7
size: NA
V: TRBV18
D: TRBD2

DNA: TGTGCCAGCAGGAGACTAGCGGGAGAGGGGAATGAGCAGTTCTTC
CDR3: CASRRLAGEGNEQFF
J: TRBJ2-1
size: NA
V: TRBV6-5
D: TRBD2

DNA: TGTGCCAGCTCATCCGACAGGCTTACTTATGAAAAACTGTTTTTT
CDR3: CASSSDRLTYEKLFF
J: TRBJ1-4
size: once
V: TRBV18
D: NA

DNA: TGCGCCAGCAGCCCGAGGGGGGTAGGATGGGAAAAACTGTTTTTT
CDR3: CASSPRGVGWEKLFF
J: TRBJ1-4
size: NA
V: TRBV5-1
D: NA